Below, 21 T cell receptor beta chains from the same sample are listed, as sequenced in a study of blood T cells in healthy people across ages. A second roughly 6 to 12 cycle PCR used barcoded and J-beta primers. Using its own MiXCR run on the 5' RACE reads, TCRdb lists one record per CDR3 protein. The sample carries 800,000 to 950,000 distinct CDR3 sequences, 35% to 40% recorded once. Sequenced sample: blood. Source of these receptors: a man aged 18-30 years in good health.

V and J are TRBV6-2 or TRBV6-3 and TRBJ1-2; tentatively, D is TRBD1 (5 bases). The germline gives CDR1 MNHEY, CDR2 SVGEGT. The CDR3 spans 15 residues. Trimming shortened V by 6 bases and J by 4 bases, and 18 bases separated the two germline ends. The CDR3 spells CASRSRRGMAYGYTF. CDR3 coding DNA: TGTGCCAGCAGGTCACGGAGGGGAATGGCCTATGGCTACACCTTC.

About this clonotype itself: A much larger clone differs from this one at a single base, so this may be a read error. This chain joins TRBV4-1 and TRBJ2-5; tentatively, D is TRBD1 (8 bases). Trimming left V 3 bases short and J 5 bases short, with 16 bases between. CDR3 length: 15 residues. Germline V gives CDR1 MGHRA, CDR2 YSYEKL. This CDR3 reads CASSHVGQGGETQYF. The CDR3 DNA follows: TGCGCCAGCAGCCACGTCGGACAGGGAGGGGAGACCCAGTACTTC.

In this sample, this clonotype turned up many times. The rearrangement links TRBV7-2 to TRBJ2-7; TRBD1 aligns across 9 bases. Germline assignment: CDR1 SGHTA and CDR2 FQGNSA. The CDR3 covers 17 residues. With 5 bases clipped from V and 1 base from J, the junction kept 12 bases outside the gene matches. CDR3: CASSPRTGANSSYEQYF. The CDR3 nucleotides read TGTGCCAGCAGCCCTAGGACAGGGGCAAACTCATCCTACGAGCAGTACTTC.

The rearrangement uses TRBV19 and TRBJ2-1; D may be TRBD1 (6 bases). V was cut by 7 bases and J by 15 bases, with 16 bases left in between. This CDR3 spans 11 amino acids. The germline gives CDR1 LNHDA, CDR2 SQIVND (reference sequence). CDR3 residues: CASTATGNSFF. Written as DNA, the CDR3 is TGTGCCAGTACCGCGACAGGAAATTCGTTCTTC. The whole variable domain, filled in from reference TRBV19 and TRBJ2-1, reads DGGITQSPKYLFRKEGQNVTLSCEQNLNHDAMYWYRQDPGQGLRLIYYSQIVNDFQKGDIAEGYSVSREKKESFPLTVTSAQKNPTAFYLCASTATGNSFFGPGTRLTVL.

This clonotype was seen ten or more times. The chain has TRBV4-3 and TRBJ2-3; no clear D. Trimming removed 1 base from V and 0 bases from J, with 11 bases in between. This CDR3 is built from 16 residues. The germline CDR1 and CDR2 sequences are LGHNA and YSLEER. The DNA for the CDR3 is TGCGCCAGCAGCCAAGTTGAGGCTTTTAGCACAGATACGCAGTATTTT. The encoded protein is CASSQVEAFSTDTQYF.

The chain employs TRBV5-1 and TRBJ2-1; D is possibly TRBD2 (5 bases). The CDR3 runs to 13 residues. Germline assignment: CDR1 SGHRS and CDR2 YFSETQ. The V end lost 3 bases, the J end lost 9 bases, and 13 bases lay between the germline ends. Here the CDR3 reads CASSSLDYTEQFF. The CDR3 DNA reads TGCGCCAGCAGCTCGTTAGACTATACTGAGCAGTTCTTC. The complete variable domain, with remaining parts taken from reference TRBV5-1 and TRBJ2-1, reads KAGVTQTPRYLIKTRGQQVTLSCSPISGHRSVSWYQQTPGQGLQFLFEYFSETQRNKGNFPGRFSGRQFSNSRSEMNVSTLELGDSALYLCASSSLDYTEQFFGPGTRLTVL.

The table lists this clonotype with a few counts. V gene TRBV3-1 combines with J gene TRBJ1-5, with D unresolved. Germline CDR1 and CDR2: LGHDT and YNNKEL (reference sequence). The CDR3 totals 18 residues. V was trimmed by 0 bases and J by 0 bases, leaving 15 bases between them. The CDR3 DNA follows: TGTGCCAGCAGCCAAGATCCTCCAGGACCATATAGCAATCAGCCCCAGCATTTT. Its translation is CASSQDPPGPYSNQPQHF.

This clonotype was counted at least ten times. The chain joins TRBV7-2 to TRBJ1-5; D unresolved. This CDR3 spans 13 amino acids. CDR1 and CDR2 from the germline V gene are SGHTA and FQGNSA. The ends were cut back, 2 bases at V and 7 bases at J, with 9 bases in the middle. CDR3 sequence reads: CASSLRVGQPQHF. Written as DNA, the CDR3 is TGTGCCAGCAGCTTAAGGGTAGGACAGCCCCAGCATTTT.

CDR3 nucleotide sequence: TGTGCCTGGAGTGTACCTGAGGCCAACGTCCTGACTTTC. It encodes CAWSVPEANVLTF. The chain is built from TRBV30 and TRBJ2-6; D unresolved. This CDR3 has 13 amino acids. Deletions cut 0 bases from V and 6 bases from J, with 6 bases between. CDR1 is GTSNPN, CDR2 SVGIG, per germline (reference sequence).

In its sample, this clonotype was seen a few times. The V call is TRBV6-6, the J call TRBJ2-2; TRBD1 aligns across 8 bases. The CDR3 sequence is 15 residues long. In germline, CDR1 is MNHNY, CDR2 SVGAGI (reference sequence). Losses at the gene ends were 5 bases for V and 6 bases for J; bases not matched to a gene: 8. The CDR3 region is CASSLGQGRPGELFF. In nucleotides, the CDR3 is TGTGCCAGCAGTCTCGGACAGGGAAGGCCCGGGGAGCTGTTTTTT.

The chain couples TRBV4-1 to TRBJ1-2; TRBD1 matches 8 bases. The V segment lost 3 bases and the J segment 5 bases; nucleotides outside the gene matches: 8. CDR1 is MGHRA, CDR2 YSYEKL, per germline. The CDR3 has 15 residues. The CDR3 sequence: CASSHSETGDYGYTF. In nucleotides, the CDR3 is TGCGCCAGCAGCCACTCAGAGACAGGGGATTATGGCTACACCTTC.

The gene calls are TRBV19 and TRBJ1-5, with TRBD1 identical over 7 bases. Germline CDR1 reads LNHDA; CDR2 reads SQIVND (reference sequence). V was pared by 5 bases and J by 3 bases, with 7 bases of the junction left unmatched. This CDR3 comprises 15 residues. The CDR3 DNA is TGTGCCAGTAGTGCCAGACAGGGCGACAATCAGCCCCAGCATTTT. Its protein is CASSARQGDNQPQHF.

This clonotype was picked up a small number of times. The chain recombines TRBV4-3 with TRBJ2-2; no clear D. Trimming took off 0 bases at V and 3 bases at J, with 8 bases between the two ends. The CDR3 has 15 residues. Germline-derived CDR1 and CDR2 are LGHNA and YSLEER. Here the CDR3 reads CASSQDSGHTGELFF. Here the CDR3 DNA reads TGCGCCAGCAGCCAAGATTCCGGACACACCGGGGAGCTGTTTTTT.

As to this clonotype: A read error may be the cause here, since a much bigger clone is one base away. The chain uses TRBV6-2 or TRBV6-3 and TRBJ2-5, with D hard to call. The J call is uncertain, as TRBJ2-7 better fits the DNA end. CDR1 is MNHEY and CDR2 is SVGEGT in the germline V gene. The CDR3 runs 12 residues. For the CDR3, the DNA is TGTGCCAGCAACCCTAGTTTCGACGAGCAGTACTTC. Translating gives CASNPSFDEQYF.

The chain employs TRBV20-1 and TRBJ2-3; 9 nucleotides agree with TRBD2. Losses at the gene ends were 5 bases for V and 1 base for J; bases not matched to a gene: 4. The CDR3 covers 14 residues. Germline values: CDR1 DFQATT, CDR2 SNEGSKA (reference sequence). CDR3: CSAPSSGGTDTQYF. The CDR3 DNA sequence: TGCAGTGCTCCTTCTAGCGGGGGCACAGATACGCAGTATTTT.

The chain is built from TRBV6-2 or TRBV6-3 and TRBJ2-1, with D uncertain. Germline V CDR1 and CDR2: MNHEY, SVGEGT. CDR3 length: 14 residues. Trimming took off 6 bases at V and 0 bases at J, with 9 bases between the two ends. The CDR3 reads CASRPESSYNEQFF. The CDR3 coding sequence is TGTGCCAGCAGACCCGAGAGCTCCTACAATGAGCAGTTCTTC.

This clonotype was counted at least ten times. The chain employs TRBV3-1 and TRBJ2-1; no firm D call. Trimming took 1 base from V and 8 from J, leaving 9 bases between them. CDR1 is LGHDT, CDR2 YNNKEL, per germline (reference sequence). The CDR3 covers 13 residues. The CDR3 bases are TGTGCCAGCAGCCAAGGGCTCTTCGATGAGCAGTTCTTC. Translation gives CASSQGLFDEQFF.

This clonotype was counted a few times. This chain joins TRBV4-2 and TRBJ2-1; either TRBD1 or TRBD2 may supply D (6 bases each). The DNA end lines up better with TRBJ2-7; the J call may be wrong. This CDR3 is built from 16 residues. The germline gives CDR1 LGHNA, CDR2 YNFKEQ. CDR3 sequence (DNA): TGTGCCAGCAGCCAAGAGTGGAGGGGGTCCTACAATGAGCAGTACTTC. Translation: CASSQEWRGSYNEQYF.

The CDR3 sequence: CSAGASGAGNEQYF. The DNA for the CDR3 is TGCAGTGCTGGGGCGAGCGGGGCCGGGAATGAGCAGTACTTC. The chain has TRBV20-1 and TRBJ2-5, with TRBD2 matching over 7 bases. Germline V gene data show CDR1 as DFQATT and CDR2 as SNEGSKA (reference sequence). V was pared by 5 bases and J by 11 bases, with 17 bases of the junction left unmatched. The CDR3 totals 14 residues.

With respect to this clonotype: Mismatch with germline at one junction end may stem from a read error. CDR3 coding DNA: TGTGCCGGCAGTTTGGGGACAGGGACATACTACGAGCAGTACTTC. Translated: CAGSLGTGTYYEQYF. This chain uses TRBV12-3 or TRBV12-4 with TRBJ2-7, with TRBD1 identical over 9 bases. CDR3 length equals 15 residues.

This clonotype has ten or more counts. The chain carries TRBV15 and TRBJ1-1; a possible D gene is TRBD1 (6 bases). The CDR3 consists of 14 residues. The germline CDR1 and CDR2 sequences are LNHNV and YYDKDF (reference sequence). Trimming stripped 8 bases from V and 1 base from J, with 14 bases between. The CDR3 spells CATCLGGWNTEAFF. In DNA, the CDR3 is TGTGCCACCTGCCTTGGGGGCTGGAACACTGAAGCTTTCTTT.